This T cell receptor beta chain was documented in a study of T-cell memory formation after mild COVID-19 (dated by TCRdb to the early 2020s). Describing the broader study: Most TCR sequence clusters were specific to one of the two donors. T-cell clones expanding and contracting after mild COVID-19 in a couple of donors were tracked by longitudinal TCRalpha and TCRbeta repertoire sequencing. The cohort was made up of two young adult volunteers, one female and one male, who were previously healthy.

Ficoll-Paque density gradient centrifugation was the method used to isolate PBMCs. Reading the germline V gene gives CDR1 SGHTA and CDR2 FQGNSA. V is cut by 1 base and J by 3 bases, and the space between the germline ends is 4 bases. There are 12 amino acids in the CDR3, from cysteine to phenylalanine inclusive. Solely the CDR3 DNA is kept, with 36 bases framed from the first base. General findings and caveats noted by the study authors: Some responding clones were detected in pre-infection memory, which suggested that pre-existing cross-reactive memory T cells had joined the SARS-CoV-2 response. Contracting CD4+ clones appeared mostly in the CM and EM memory subsets, whereas CD8+ clones were enriched in EMRA. SARS-CoV-2 specificity was not confirmed for the second-wave clones peaking on day 37. Clones that contracted from day 15 to 85 showed balanced CD4/CD8 phenotypes, whereas a second wave of clones that expanded from day 15 to 37 leaned towards CD4+. Only two mild cases were covered in the study, and larger cohorts including severe cases with pre-infection samples were considered necessary.

This clonotype has a count of ten or more. This clone's antigen is unknown. No base-level quality is on record; no much larger clone is a single base apart. Instrument on record: Illumina NovaSeq 6000. TCRalpha and TCRbeta cDNA libraries were built by 5'RACE with constant-segment primers, adding sample barcodes and unique molecular identifiers. Trizol reagent was used to extract RNA from every sample. The libraries were amplified in two PCR steps, and the second step added a second sample barcode and Illumina TruSeq adapters. The libraries were sequenced on an Illumina NovaSeq using 2 x 150 bp paired-end reads. The study's processing was this. Reads were demultiplexed and collapsed into UMI-guided consensus sequences with migec v1.2.7. Using mixcr v2.1.11, the UMI consensuses were aligned to TRA and TRB V and J templates and assembled into clonotypes. A clonotype was counted as expanded or contracted only when both edgeR and NoisET called the clonotype significant, with the noise models trained on biological replicates. For edgeR calls, the cutoffs were a false discovery rate-adjusted p below 0.01 and a log2 fold-change threshold of 1. As an exploratory analysis of dynamics, PCA with hierarchical clustering was applied to max-normalized trajectories of the 1000 most abundant clonotypes. The CD4 or CD8 phenotype of responding clones was assigned using the separately sequenced CD4+ and CD8+ repertoires. Starting from the raw public reads, TCRdb applied fastp trimming at Q25, assembled clones with MiXCR and retained in-frame beta chains. Records with the same CDR3 protein are collapsed into one entry carrying the most frequent genes and DNA. Here the V and J calls rest on TCRdb's processing, not on the authors' analysis. Recorded for this sample are 400,000 to 500,000 distinct CDR3 sequences; roughly 24% of them occurred a single time. The ten largest clones take up about 8.7% of the sample.

The receptor comes from an adult woman who had mild COVID-19 (a few samples of this study predate the infection). The sample titles of this study are shuffled in the database, so cell type and time point are left out; the donor was told from shared clones. Material: PBMCs or a T cell subset sorted from them (not recorded which). The receptor chain draws on TRBV7-2 and TRBJ2-7; the D gene cannot be named for sure. For the CDR3, the sequence is CASSLDYYEQYF. The DNA reads as follows: TGTGCCAGCAGCTTAGACTACTACGAGCAGTACTTC. Beyond the CDR3, the reference TRBV7-2 and TRBJ2-7 genes provide the residues; the full variable domain reads: GAGVSQSPSNKVTEKGKDVELRCDPISGHTALYWYRQSLGQGLEFLIYFQGNSAPDKSGLPSDRFSAERTGGSVSTLTIQRTQQEDSAVYLCASSLDYYEQYFGPGTRLTVT.